This note documents a single T cell receptor beta chain sequence. PCR was performed using 60 Vbeta and 13 Jbeta primers. Some clones are missing from TCRdb's copy, which holds only in-frame ones; the method was immunoSEQ multiplex PCR. The table has about 120,000 clones, roughly 80% seen once. This specimen comes from a study of cytomegalovirus exposure and HLA in healthy donors. Per the germline V gene, CDR1 is SGHRS and CDR2 is YFSETQ. Trimming took 6 bases from V and 1 from J, leaving 7 bases between them. The CDR3 is made up of 13 amino acids. The clonotype originates from a woman in her thirties or forties in good health and CMV-seropositive. The specimen was PBMCs. This chain joins TRBV5-1 and TRBJ2-2; no reliable D call. CDR3 nucleotide sequence: TGCGCCAGCACTGTAAAGAACACCGGGGAGCTGTTTTTT. The encoded protein is CASTVKNTGELFF.